Each of the 15 T cell receptor beta chains below was sequenced from the same sample in a study of cytomegalovirus exposure and HLA in healthy donors (dated by TCRdb to the late 2010s). Libraries were built with the immunoSEQ multiplex PCR assay. For the multiplex PCR, a mixture combining 60 forward primers for TCR Vbeta segments and 13 reverse primers for TCR Jbeta segments was used. As stored in TCRdb, this immuneACCESS dataset retains in-frame rearrangements with V and J assigned. A fraction of the clones does not appear; measured against another copy, unresolved V genes explain less than half of the discrepancy, and the remainder lacks a known reason. This sample is represented by roughly 100,000 clones; 79% of them were singletons. The ten largest clones add up to approximately 4.3% of the sample. Sequenced: PBMCs. The source of these receptors is a man in his forties or fifties in good health and CMV-seropositive.

The chain recombines TRBV5-1 with TRBJ2-2, with a tentative D call TRBD1 (5 bases). This CDR3 comprises 15 residues. CDR1 and CDR2 (germline): SGHRS, YFSETQ. Between the trimmed V and J ends, which lost 1 base and 3 bases, there was a span of 10 bases. The CDR3 DNA reads as TGCGCCAGCAGCTTGCTGGGGCCGTACACCGGGGAGCTGTTTTTT. Its translation is CASSLLGPYTGELFF.

The chain uses TRBV5-4 and TRBJ1-2; D perhaps matches TRBD1 (6 bases). From germline, CDR1 is SGHNT and CDR2 YYREEE (reference sequence). V gave up 2 bases and J gave up 4 bases, with 9 bases separating them. The CDR3 has 13 residues. CDR3 bases: TGTGCCAGCAGCTTACAGGGAACCTATGGCTACACCTTC. Residues: CASSLQGTYGYTF.

The V and J genes are TRBV19 and TRBJ2-3; 8 nucleotides agree with TRBD1. Germline V gene lookup returns CDR1 LNHDA and CDR2 SQIVND (reference sequence). The length of the CDR3 is 15 residues. J was trimmed by 0 bases and V by 5 bases; bases with no gene match: 4. The CDR3 here is CASSQWTGSTDTQYF. In DNA, the CDR3 is TGTGCCAGTAGTCAATGGACAGGGAGCACAGATACGCAGTATTTT.

The chain joins TRBV19 to TRBJ2-2, with 8 bases identical to TRBD2. The V and J ends lost 4 bases and 4 bases, in that order; junction bases with no gene match: 11. Germline V gives CDR1 LNHDA, CDR2 SQIVND (reference sequence). The length of the CDR3 is 17 residues. The CDR3 protein is CASSTREGPRSTGELFF. The CDR3 DNA sequence: TGTGCCAGTAGTACCCGGGAGGGCCCGAGAAGCACCGGGGAGCTGTTTTTT.

This clone was counted a few times. The chain has TRBV28 and TRBJ2-7; D is perhaps TRBD1 (6 bases). Germline CDR1 reads MDHEN; CDR2 reads SYDVKM. The CDR3 spans 18 residues. The V end was cut by 3 bases, the J end by 2 bases, with 23 bases between. In DNA, the CDR3 is TGTGCCAGCAGTTTTTGGAGCTTGAAAGGGAAGGGGGCCTACGAGCAGTACTTC. Amino acid sequence: CASSFWSLKGKGAYEQYF.

This clone was detected a few times. The chain carries TRBV10-3 and TRBJ1-3; D remains ambiguous. V lost 3 bases and J 0 bases, leaving 9 bases between the germline ends. Germline V lookup: CDR1 ENHRY, CDR2 SYGVKD. The CDR3 is 15 amino acids. CDR3 loop: CAISDRRISGNTIYF. CDR3 DNA: TGTGCCATCAGTGACCGGCGGATCTCTGGAAACACCATATATTTT.

The chain employs TRBV9 and TRBJ1-1; 7 bases map to TRBD1. Germline-derived CDR1 and CDR2 are SGDLS and YYNGEE. The V gene end was trimmed by 3 bases and the J gene end by 0 bases; junction bases not matched to a gene: 2. The CDR3 has 14 residues. This CDR3 is CASSATGMNTEAFF. The CDR3 coding sequence is TGTGCCAGCAGCGCGACAGGGATGAACACTGAAGCTTTCTTT.

The V and J genes are TRBV2 and TRBJ2-7; 7 nucleotides match TRBD1. V was pared by 4 bases and J by 4 bases, with 1 base of the junction left unmatched. There are 12 residues in the CDR3. CDR1 is SNHLY, CDR2 FYNNEI, per germline. The CDR3 reads CASSGDSYEQYF. CDR3 in DNA: TGTGCCAGCAGTGGGGACAGTTACGAGCAGTACTTC.

This sequence joins TRBV9 and TRBJ2-3, with 7 bases matching TRBD1. V shed 4 bases and J 3 bases; nucleotides not matched to a gene: 11. The CDR3 loop spans 16 amino acids. Germline loops: CDR1 SGDLS, CDR2 YYNGEE. The CDR3 coding sequence is TGTGCCAGCAGCCCCCGACAGGGCGTAGATACAGATACGCAGTATTTT. It encodes CASSPRQGVDTDTQYF.

This clone has a single count. The genes are TRBV9 and TRBJ2-3; 7 bases map to TRBD2. Germline V gene lookup returns CDR1 SGDLS and CDR2 YYNGEE. The J segment lost 5 bases and the V segment lost 4 bases, leaving 13 bases of the junction unmatched. This CDR3 is built from 16 residues. Here the CDR3 DNA reads TGTGCCAGCAGCCCCCTAGGGACTACAGTTGGAGATACGCAGTATTTT. This encodes CASSPLGTTVGDTQYF.

The CDR3 nucleotides read TGTGCCATCAGTGAGTCGGGGCCCGTTCAGTACTTC. Its translation: CAISESGPVQYF. The chain joins TRBV10-3 to TRBJ2-4; a possible D gene is TRBD1 (5 bases). Germline V gene data show CDR1 as ENHRY and CDR2 as SYGVKD. This CDR3 has 12 residues. V was cut by 0 bases and J by 11 bases, with 8 bases left in between.

The chain has TRBV11-1 and TRBJ2-7; TRBD2 might be the D (6 bases). There are 14 residues in the CDR3. The V gene lost 5 bases and the J gene lost 7 bases, with 18 bases spanning the gap. Germline CDR1 reads SGHAT; CDR2 reads FQDESV (reference sequence). The CDR3 sequence: CASSPSGRPGEQYF. CDR3 DNA sequence: TGTGCCAGCAGCCCCTCGGGGAGGCCTGGAGAGCAGTACTTC.

V is TRBV18 and J is TRBJ2-2; TRBD1 might be the D (6 bases). Germline CDR1 and CDR2: KGHSH and LQKENI. This CDR3 has 19 amino acids. V was clipped by 1 base and J by 2 bases, with 20 bases between them. The CDR3 protein is CASSPLSAGERANTGELFF. The CDR3 coding sequence is TGTGCCAGCTCACCACTGAGTGCAGGGGAACGGGCTAACACCGGGGAGCTGTTTTTT.

The chain is built from TRBV6-8 and TRBJ1-6; possible D gene TRBD1, 6 bases. This CDR3 is built from 17 residues. From germline, CDR1 is MNHGY and CDR2 SAAAGT. Trimming removed 2 bases at V and 0 bases at J, with 11 bases between. The CDR3 loop is CASSYRDTSSYNSPLHF. The CDR3 DNA reads TGTGCCAGCAGTTACCGGGACACAAGCTCCTATAATTCACCCCTCCACTTT.

Of note for this clone: The sample has other DNA sequences that encode this CDR3 too. The rearrangement uses TRBV7-9 and TRBJ2-3; 7 bases map to TRBD2. This CDR3 spans 15 amino acids. Germline V gene sequence: CDR1 SEHNR, CDR2 FQNEAQ (reference sequence). J gave up 4 bases and V 1 base, and 5 bases lay outside the gene matches. CDR3 protein: CASSLGAGRADTQYF. The CDR3, as DNA: TGTGCCAGCAGCTTAGGAGCGGGGCGGGCAGATACGCAGTATTTT.